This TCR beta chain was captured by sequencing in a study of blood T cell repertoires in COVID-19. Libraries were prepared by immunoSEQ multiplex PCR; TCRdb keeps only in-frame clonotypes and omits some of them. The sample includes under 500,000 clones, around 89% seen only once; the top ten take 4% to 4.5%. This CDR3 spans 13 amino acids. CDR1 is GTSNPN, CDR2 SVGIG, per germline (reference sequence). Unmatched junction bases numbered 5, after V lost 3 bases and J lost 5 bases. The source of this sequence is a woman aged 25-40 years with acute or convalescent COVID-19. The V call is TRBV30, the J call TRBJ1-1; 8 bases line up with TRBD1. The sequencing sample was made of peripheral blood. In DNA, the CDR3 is TGTGCCTGGAGCCGACAGGGGTCGACTGAAGCTTTCTTT. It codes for CAWSRQGSTEAFF.